This T cell receptor (beta chain) was documented in a study of cytomegalovirus exposure and HLA in healthy donors. Use of 60 Vbeta and 13 Jbeta primers characterized the PCR. TCRdb keeps only in-frame clones here, not all; method: immunoSEQ multiplex PCR. The data hold under 250,000 clones, with approximately 85% observed a single time. Germline V gene sequence: CDR1 MNHEY, CDR2 SMNVEV (reference sequence). The CDR3 covers 15 residues. V lost 0 bases to trimming and J lost 0 bases, with 6 bases between them. V is TRBV27 and J is TRBJ2-4; D may be TRBD2 (5 bases). Sequencing was performed on PBMCs. This clonotype was sampled from a woman between 50 and 59 years old in good health and CMV-seronegative. CDR3 residues: CASSLSGVAKNIQYF. The CDR3 bases are TGTGCCAGCAGTTTATCCGGGGTAGCCAAAAACATTCAGTACTTC.